This note documents a single T cell receptor beta chain sequence. The antigen remains unidentified. This entry is derived from a study of identical twins. Points from the study as a whole: Beta out-of-frame sequences showed weaker excess twin sharing.

This CDR3 is built from 15 residues. Germline V lookup: CDR1 LGHNA, CDR2 YNFKEQ. Trimming cost V 0 bases and J 4 bases, with 10 bases left between them. Everyone who gave samples was a healthy Caucasian. TCRdb re-derived calls from the 5' RACE reads in MiXCR, one entry per CDR3 protein. The table shows some 590,000 distinct CDR3 sequences, with roughly 9.9% occurring only once. In addition, the sample was reused for a study of yellow fever vaccine responses in identical twins.

Sequencing was performed on PBMCs. This sequence originates from a woman under 30 in good health. The chain couples TRBV4-2 to TRBJ2-1, with D unresolved. The CDR3 here is CASSQDPAVYNEQFF. In nucleotides, the CDR3 is TGTGCCAGCAGCCAAGATCCGGCAGTTTACAATGAGCAGTTCTTC.